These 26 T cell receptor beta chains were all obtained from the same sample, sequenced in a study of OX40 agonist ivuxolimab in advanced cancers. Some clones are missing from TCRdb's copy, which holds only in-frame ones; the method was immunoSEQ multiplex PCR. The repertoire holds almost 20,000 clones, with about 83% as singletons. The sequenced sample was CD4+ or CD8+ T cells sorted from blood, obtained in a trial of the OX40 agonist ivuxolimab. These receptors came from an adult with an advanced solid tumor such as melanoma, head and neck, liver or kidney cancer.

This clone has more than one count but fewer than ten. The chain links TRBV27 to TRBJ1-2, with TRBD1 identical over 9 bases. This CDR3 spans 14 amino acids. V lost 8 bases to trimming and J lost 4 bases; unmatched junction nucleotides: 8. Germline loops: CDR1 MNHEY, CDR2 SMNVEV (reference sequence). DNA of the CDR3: TGTGCCAGCGACCCCGGACAGGGGAGCTATGGCTACACCTTC. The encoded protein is CASDPGQGSYGYTF.

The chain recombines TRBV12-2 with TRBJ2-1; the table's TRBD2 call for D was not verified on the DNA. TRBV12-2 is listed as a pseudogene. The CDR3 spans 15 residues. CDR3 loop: CASSSLASSYNEQFF. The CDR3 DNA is TGTGCCAGCAGCTCACTAGCGTCCTCCTACAATGAGCAGTTCTTC.

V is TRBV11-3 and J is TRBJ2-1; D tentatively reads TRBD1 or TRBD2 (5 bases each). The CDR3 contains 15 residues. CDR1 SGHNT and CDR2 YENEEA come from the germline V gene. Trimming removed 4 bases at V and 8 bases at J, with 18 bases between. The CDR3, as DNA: TGTGCCAGCAGCTCCGGGACCGCCCGCCTCGATGAGCAGTTCTTC. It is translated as CASSSGTARLDEQFF.

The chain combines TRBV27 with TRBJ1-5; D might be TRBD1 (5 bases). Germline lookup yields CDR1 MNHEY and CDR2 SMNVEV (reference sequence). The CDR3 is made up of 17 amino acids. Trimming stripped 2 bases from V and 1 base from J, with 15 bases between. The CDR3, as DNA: TGTGCCAGCAGTTTACGTGCGGAAAAGGGGAGCAATCAGCCCCAGCATTTT. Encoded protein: CASSLRAEKGSNQPQHF.

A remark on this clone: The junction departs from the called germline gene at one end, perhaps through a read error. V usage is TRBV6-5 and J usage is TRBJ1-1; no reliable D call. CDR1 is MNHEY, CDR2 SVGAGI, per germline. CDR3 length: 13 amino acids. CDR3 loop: CASRPRVNSEAFF. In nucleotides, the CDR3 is TGTGCCAGCAGACCACGGGTGAACTCTGAAGCTTTCTTT.

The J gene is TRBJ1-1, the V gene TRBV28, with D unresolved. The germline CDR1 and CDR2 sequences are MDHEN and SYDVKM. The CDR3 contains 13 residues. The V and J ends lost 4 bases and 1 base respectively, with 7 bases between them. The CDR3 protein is CASSYTGNTEAFF. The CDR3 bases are TGTGCCAGCAGTTACACCGGGAACACTGAAGCTTTCTTT. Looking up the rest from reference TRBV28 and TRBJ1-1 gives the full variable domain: DVKVTQSSRYLVKRTGEKVFLECVQDMDHENMFWYRQDPGLGLRLIYFSYDVKMKEKGDIPEGYSVSREKKERFSLILESASTNQTSMYLCASSYTGNTEAFFGQGTRLTVV.

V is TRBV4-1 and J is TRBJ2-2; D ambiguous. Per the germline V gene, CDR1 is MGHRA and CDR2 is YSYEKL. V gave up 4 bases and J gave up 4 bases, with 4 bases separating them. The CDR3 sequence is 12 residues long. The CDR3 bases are TGCGCCAGCAGCCCCTCCACCGGGGAGCTGTTTTTT. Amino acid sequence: CASSPSTGELFF.

The DNA for the CDR3 is TGTGCCACCAGCGAATTAGGACAGGGGTATGGCTACACCTTC. Its protein is CATSELGQGYGYTF. V is TRBV15 and J is TRBJ1-2; 9 nucleotides line up with TRBD1. The CDR3 contains 14 residues. The V and J ends lost 5 bases and 5 bases, in that order; junction bases with no gene match: 6. Germline loops: CDR1 LNHNV, CDR2 YYDKDF (reference sequence).

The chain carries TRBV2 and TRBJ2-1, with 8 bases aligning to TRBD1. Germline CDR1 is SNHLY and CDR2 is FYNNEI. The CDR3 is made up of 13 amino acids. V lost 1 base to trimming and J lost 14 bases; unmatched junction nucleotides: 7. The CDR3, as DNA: TGTGCCAGCAGTGAAGTGCCGGGGACAGGAGAGTTCTTC. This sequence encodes CASSEVPGTGEFF.

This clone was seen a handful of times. The chain's CDR3 is CASSGAGGSNEQFF. CDR3 in DNA: TGTGCCAGCAGCGGGGCGGGAGGGTCCAATGAGCAGTTCTTC. This sequence joins TRBV6-4 and TRBJ2-1, with 9 bases fitting TRBD2. After removal of 6 bases from V and 6 bases from J, the junction contained 6 bases not matched to a gene. Germline-derived CDR1 and CDR2 are MRHNA and SNTAGT. The CDR3 is made up of 14 amino acids.

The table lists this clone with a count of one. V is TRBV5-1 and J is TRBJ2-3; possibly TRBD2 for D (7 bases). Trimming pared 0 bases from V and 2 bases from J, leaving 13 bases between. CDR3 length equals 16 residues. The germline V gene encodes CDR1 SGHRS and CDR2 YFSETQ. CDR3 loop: CASSLGSGGPTDTQYF. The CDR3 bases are TGCGCCAGCAGCTTGGGTTCCGGGGGGCCCACAGATACGCAGTATTTT.

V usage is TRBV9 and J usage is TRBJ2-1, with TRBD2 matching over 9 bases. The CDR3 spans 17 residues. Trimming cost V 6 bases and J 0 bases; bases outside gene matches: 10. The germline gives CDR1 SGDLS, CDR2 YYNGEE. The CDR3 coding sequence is TGTGCCAGCACCCCCCGGCTAGCGGGGAGCTCCTACAATGAGCAGTTCTTC. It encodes CASTPRLAGSSYNEQFF.

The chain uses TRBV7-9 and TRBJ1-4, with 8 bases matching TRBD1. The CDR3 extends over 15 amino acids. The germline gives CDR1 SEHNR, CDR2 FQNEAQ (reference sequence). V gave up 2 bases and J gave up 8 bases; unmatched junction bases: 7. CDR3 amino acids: CASSLITGGAEKLFF. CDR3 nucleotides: TGTGCCAGCAGCTTAATCACAGGGGGGGCGGAAAAACTGTTTTTT.

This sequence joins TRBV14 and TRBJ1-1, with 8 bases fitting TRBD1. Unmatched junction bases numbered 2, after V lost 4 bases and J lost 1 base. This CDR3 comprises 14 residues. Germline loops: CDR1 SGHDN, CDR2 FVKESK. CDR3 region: CASSLGTGNTEAFF. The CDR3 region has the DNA TGTGCCAGCAGCCTAGGGACAGGGAACACTGAAGCTTTCTTT.

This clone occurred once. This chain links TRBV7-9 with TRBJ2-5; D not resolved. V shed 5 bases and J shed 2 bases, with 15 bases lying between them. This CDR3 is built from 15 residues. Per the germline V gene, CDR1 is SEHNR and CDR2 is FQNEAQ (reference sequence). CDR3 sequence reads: CASSVSGSSQETQYF. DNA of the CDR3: TGTGCCAGCAGCGTGTCCGGGTCATCACAAGAGACCCAGTACTTC.

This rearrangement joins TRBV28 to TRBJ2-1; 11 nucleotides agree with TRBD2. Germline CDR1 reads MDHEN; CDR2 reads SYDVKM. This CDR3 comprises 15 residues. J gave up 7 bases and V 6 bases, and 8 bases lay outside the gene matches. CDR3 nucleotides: TGTGCCAGCAGCCAACTAGCGGGAGTGATAAATGAGCAGTTCTTC. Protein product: CASSQLAGVINEQFF.

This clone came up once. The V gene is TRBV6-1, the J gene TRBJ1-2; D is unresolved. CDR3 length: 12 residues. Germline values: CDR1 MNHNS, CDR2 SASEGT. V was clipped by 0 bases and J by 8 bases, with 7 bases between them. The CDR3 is CASSEAGRGYTF. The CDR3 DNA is TGTGCCAGCAGTGAAGCCGGGCGGGGCTACACCTTC.

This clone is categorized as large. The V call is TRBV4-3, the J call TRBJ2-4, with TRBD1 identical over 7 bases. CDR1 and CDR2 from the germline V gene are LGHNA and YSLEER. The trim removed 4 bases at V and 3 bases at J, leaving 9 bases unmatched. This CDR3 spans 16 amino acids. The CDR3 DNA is TGCGCCAGCAGCCTACTGACCGGGACAGTCAAAAACATTCAGTACTTC. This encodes CASSLLTGTVKNIQYF.

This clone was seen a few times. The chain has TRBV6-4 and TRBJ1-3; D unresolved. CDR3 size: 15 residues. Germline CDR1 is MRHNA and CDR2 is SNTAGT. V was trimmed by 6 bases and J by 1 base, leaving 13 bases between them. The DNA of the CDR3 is TGTGCCAGCAGGGAAGGGTGGAATTCTGGAAACACCATATATTTT. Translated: CASREGWNSGNTIYF.

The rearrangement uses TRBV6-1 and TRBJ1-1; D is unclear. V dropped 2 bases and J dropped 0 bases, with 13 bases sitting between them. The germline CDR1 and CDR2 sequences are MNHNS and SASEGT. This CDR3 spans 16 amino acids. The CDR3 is CASSEFEGQLNTEAFF. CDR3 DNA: TGTGCCAGCAGTGAATTCGAAGGCCAGCTGAACACTGAAGCTTTCTTT.

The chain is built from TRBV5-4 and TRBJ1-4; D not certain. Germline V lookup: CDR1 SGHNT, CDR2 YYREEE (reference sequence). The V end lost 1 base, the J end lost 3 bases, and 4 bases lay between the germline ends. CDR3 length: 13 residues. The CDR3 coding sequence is TGTGCCAGCAGCTTGCCCTCTAATGAAAAACTGTTTTTT. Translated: CASSLPSNEKLFF.

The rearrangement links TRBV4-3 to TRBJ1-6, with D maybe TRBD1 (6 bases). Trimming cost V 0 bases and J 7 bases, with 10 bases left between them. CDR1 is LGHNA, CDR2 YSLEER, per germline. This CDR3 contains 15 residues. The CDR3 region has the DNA TGCGCCAGCAGCCAAGATTCGGGGACAAATTCACCCCTCCACTTT. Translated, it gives CASSQDSGTNSPLHF.

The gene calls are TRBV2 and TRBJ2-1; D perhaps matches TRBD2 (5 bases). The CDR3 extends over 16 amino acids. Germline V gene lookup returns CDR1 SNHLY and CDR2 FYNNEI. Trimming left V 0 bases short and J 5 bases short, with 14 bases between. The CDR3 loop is CASSEAAAVNNNEQFF. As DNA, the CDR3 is TGTGCCAGCAGTGAAGCGGCAGCGGTGAACAACAATGAGCAGTTCTTC.

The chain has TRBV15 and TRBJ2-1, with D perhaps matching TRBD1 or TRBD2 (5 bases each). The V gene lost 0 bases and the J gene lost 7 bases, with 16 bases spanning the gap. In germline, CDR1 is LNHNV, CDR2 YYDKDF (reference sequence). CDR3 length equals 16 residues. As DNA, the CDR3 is TGTGCCACCAGCAGAGATCGGGGCACCCTAGGGAATGAGCAGTTCTTC. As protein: CATSRDRGTLGNEQFF.

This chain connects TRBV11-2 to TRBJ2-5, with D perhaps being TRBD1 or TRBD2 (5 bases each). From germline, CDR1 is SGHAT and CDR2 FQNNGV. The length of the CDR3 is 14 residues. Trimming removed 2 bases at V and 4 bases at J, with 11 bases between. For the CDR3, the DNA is TGTGCCAGCAGCTTAACCACGGGGCTAGAGACCCAGTACTTC. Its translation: CASSLTTGLETQYF.

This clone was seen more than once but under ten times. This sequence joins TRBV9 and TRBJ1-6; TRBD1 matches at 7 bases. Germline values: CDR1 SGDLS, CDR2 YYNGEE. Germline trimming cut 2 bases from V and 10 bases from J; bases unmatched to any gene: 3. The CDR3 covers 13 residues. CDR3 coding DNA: TGTGCCAGCAGCGTGCAGGGGGAGTCACCCCTCCACTTT. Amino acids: CASSVQGESPLHF.